This entry concerns a single T cell receptor beta chain. Its cognate antigen is unknown. The record originates from a study of T cells in Graves' hyperthyroidism and ophthalmopathy. Broader study findings: Blood also held most thyroid clonotypes expanded beyond 0.001.

Amplified TCR beta CDR3 regions derived from RNA transcripts. First-round RT-PCR targeting the TCR CDR3 was performed with the HTBI primer set. TCRdb itself ran the multiplex PCR reads through MiXCR, one entry per CDR3 protein. The sample shows roughly 700,000 distinct CDR3 sequences, around 15% of them seen only once. Each patient was aged 18 to 65 and had newly diagnosed hyperthyroidism of under 2 months' duration. Diagnoses rested on clinical symptoms, serum thyroxine and TRAb, thyroid ultrasound and orbital computed tomography. The V gene's germline CDR1 is LGHNA and CDR2 YNFKEQ. Trimming shortened V by 0 bases and J by 4 bases, and 2 bases separated the two germline ends. The CDR3 is 12 residues long.

The material sequenced was blood. The chain carries TRBV4-2 and TRBJ2-3; D is unclear. The TCR sequence derives from a woman younger than 35 with Graves' hyperthyroidism. The CDR3 nucleotides are TGTGCCAGCAGCCAAGAGCCAGATACGCAGTATTTT. Translation gives CASSQEPDTQYF.